Listed below are T cell receptor beta chains from one sample, sequenced in a study of neurological immune-mediated disorders. MiXCR, applied by TCRdb to the 5' RACE reads, yields one record per CDR3 protein. This table has fewer than 75,000 distinct CDR3 sequences, 3% to 3.5% appearing once. Input material: PBMCs. All receptors derive from a man between 35 and 55 years old with multiple sclerosis. Both conserved end residues are part of each CDR3. The D gene is left open where the match is weak. A clone size is listed for some rows: how often the clone was seen (once, few, many), or a class if it is expanded.

j_call d_call v_call clone_size cdr3_aa cdr3_nt
TRBJ2-1 TRBD1 TRBV5-1 many CASSPRQGTKQFF TGCGCCAGCAGCCCGAGACAGGGAACAAAGCAGTTCTTC
TRBJ1-4 NA TRBV12-3/TRBV12-4 many CASSLLGATNEKLFF TGTGCCAGCAGTTTACTGGGAGCAACTAATGAAAAACTGTTTTTT
TRBJ1-2 TRBD1 TRBV12-3/TRBV12-4 NA CASSFGPSTGSVYGYTF TGTGCCAGCAGTTTCGGGCCTTCGACAGGGTCGGTCTATGGCTACACCTTC
TRBJ1-4 NA TRBV6-5 many CASTAAANEKLFF TGTGCCAGCACCGCGGCCGCTAATGAAAAACTGTTTTTT
TRBJ2-1 TRBD1 TRBV20-1 many CSARVTGSSYNEQFF TGCAGTGCTAGGGTGACAGGGAGCTCCTACAATGAGCAGTTCTTC
TRBJ1-2 NA TRBV7-9 many CASSLEARPNYGYTF TGTGCCAGCAGCTTAGAGGCCAGACCTAACTATGGCTACACCTTC
TRBJ2-7 TRBD1 TRBV9 many CASSGGTGESYEQYF TGTGCCAGCAGCGGCGGGACAGGAGAATCCTACGAGCAGTACTTC
TRBJ1-1 TRBD1 TRBV25-1 few CASSRPGTVNTEAFF TGTGCCAGCAGCCGCCCCGGGACAGTGAACACTGAAGCTTTCTTT
TRBJ1-5 NA TRBV6-2/TRBV6-3 NA CASSYHNKTQNF TGTGCCAGCAGTTACCACAATAAGACCCAGAATTTT
TRBJ1-2 NA TRBV5-5 NA CVSSFRSADGYTF TGTGTCAGCAGCTTCCGGTCGGCGGATGGCTACACCTTC
TRBJ1-2 NA TRBV20-1 many CSAWTFYGYTF TGCAGTGCATGGACCTTCTATGGCTACACCTTC
TRBJ1-1 TRBD1 TRBV12-3/TRBV12-4 many CASSLRGLGNTEAFF TGTGCCAGCAGTTTAAGGGGGCTAGGGAACACTGAAGCTTTCTTT
TRBJ2-1 TRBD2 TRBV11-1 many CASSLELASYNEQFF TGTGCCAGCAGCTTAGAACTAGCGAGTTACAATGAGCAGTTCTTC
TRBJ1-5 NA TRBV5-1 many CASSLTGEEPQHF TGCGCCAGCAGCTTGACAGGCGAGGAGCCCCAGCATTTT
TRBJ2-5 NA TRBV3-1 many CASSQVAAMKTQYF TGTGCCAGCAGCCAAGTGGCGGCGATGAAGACCCAGTACTTC
TRBJ2-7 TRBD2 TRBV3-1 many CASTDSGGAGEQYF TGTGCCAGCACCGATAGCGGGGGCGCCGGCGAGCAGTACTTC
TRBJ1-1 NA TRBV19 few CASKDEALRTEAFF TGTGCCAGTAAGGATGAGGCCTTACGGACTGAAGCTTTCTTT
TRBJ2-3 TRBD2 TRBV29-1 many CSVEGAGVTDTQYF TGCAGCGTTGAAGGGGCGGGAGTCACAGATACGCAGTATTTT
TRBJ2-4 NA TRBV12-3/TRBV12-4 many CASSLRGIAKNIQYF TGTGCCAGCAGTTTACGGGGTATAGCCAAAAACATTCAGTACTTC
TRBJ2-2 TRBD2 TRBV3-1 many CASSQTGTSVAGELFF TGTGCCAGCAGCCAAACCGGGACTAGCGTCGCCGGGGAGCTGTTTTTT
TRBJ2-1 NA TRBV20-1 many CSASRGYNEQFF TGCAGTGCTAGCAGAGGCTACAATGAGCAGTTCTTC
TRBJ1-2 NA TRBV5-5 many CASSSSLGGGGGYTF TGTGCCAGCAGCTCGTCGTTAGGGGGAGGAGGTGGCTACACCTTC
TRBJ2-3 TRBD2 TRBV7-8 many CASTQPSGRLKDTQYF TGTGCCAGCACCCAACCTAGCGGGAGGCTTAAAGATACGCAGTATTTT
TRBJ2-4 NA TRBV15 many CATSRTGIAKNIQYF TGTGCCACCAGCCGAACAGGGATAGCCAAAAACATTCAGTACTTC
TRBJ2-3 NA TRBV4-1 many CASSRGETTDTQYF TGCGCCAGCAGCCGAGGGGAGACCACAGATACGCAGTATTTT
TRBJ1-1 NA TRBV19 many CASSITGAPFF TGTGCCAGTAGTATAACCGGGGCGCCTTTCTTT
TRBJ1-4 NA TRBV11-2 many CASSPLTGRTNEKLFF TGTGCCAGCAGCCCCCTTACAGGTCGCACTAATGAAAAACTGTTTTTT
TRBJ1-1 TRBD1 TRBV20-1 many CSARDTGQDGLRAFF TGCAGTGCTAGAGATACGGGACAGGACGGTTTGCGGGCTTTCTTT
TRBJ1-5 TRBD1 TRBV7-2 many CASSDRVSQPQHF TGTGCCAGCAGCGACAGGGTGAGTCAGCCCCAGCATTTT
TRBJ2-3 TRBD2 TRBV5-1 many CASSLMGGGTDTQYF TGCGCCAGCAGCTTGATGGGAGGGGGCACAGATACGCAGTATTTT
TRBJ1-3 TRBD1 TRBV29-1 many CSAVRQGAGNTIYF TGCAGCGCAGTTCGACAGGGAGCTGGAAACACCATATATTTT
TRBJ1-1 NA TRBV6-5 many CASSLSRDVYTEAFF TGTGCCAGCAGTCTTTCAAGGGACGTCTACACTGAAGCTTTCTTT
TRBJ2-3 TRBD1 TRBV20-1 NA CSDRDRDPDTQYF TGCAGTGATAGAGACAGGGACCCTGATACGCAGTATTTT
TRBJ2-5 TRBD1 TRBV18 NA CASSPATGGRETQYF TGTGCCAGCTCACCCGCGACAGGGGGGCGTGAGACCCAGTACTTC
TRBJ2-3 NA TRBV29-1 many CSVAGYGDTQYF TGCAGCGTTGCGGGGTATGGAGATACGCAGTATTTT
TRBJ2-7 NA TRBV20-1 many CSARGGLSSYEQYF TGCAGTGCTAGGGGAGGTCTGAGCTCCTACGAGCAGTACTTC
TRBJ2-3 TRBD1 TRBV27 many CASYRGLRDTQYF TGTGCCAGTTACAGGGGGCTTAGAGATACGCAGTATTTT
TRBJ1-4 NA TRBV6-5 few CASSQSFGAVNEKLFF TGTGCCAGCAGTCAAAGTTTTGGGGCAGTCAATGAAAAACTGTTTTTT
TRBJ1-2 NA TRBV12-3/TRBV12-4 many CASSFGQEYLYGYTF TGTGCCAGCAGTTTTGGACAAGAGTACTTGTATGGCTACACCTTC
TRBJ1-1 TRBD1 TRBV27 many CASSLTGGGYTEAFF TGTGCCAGCAGTTTAACAGGGGGAGGGTACACTGAAGCTTTCTTT
TRBJ2-2 TRBD2 TRBV9 many CASSPSGGSTGELFF TGTGCCAGCAGCCCCTCGGGGGGGAGCACCGGGGAGCTGTTTTTT
TRBJ2-3 NA TRBV10-3 many CAISEGAASEQYF TGTGCCATCAGTGAAGGTGCGGCTAGCGAACAGTATTTT
TRBJ1-1 NA TRBV20-1 many CSAGARGSEAFF TGCAGTGCTGGCGCACGGGGTTCTGAAGCTTTCTTT
TRBJ2-2 NA TRBV20-1 few CSARSTGELFF TGCAGTGCTAGATCCACCGGGGAGCTGTTTTTT
TRBJ2-7 NA TRBV5-5 many CASSFVGNEQYF TGTGCCAGCAGCTTTGTTGGGAACGAGCAGTACTTC
TRBJ2-5 TRBD1 TRBV7-9 many CASSSGTGGETQYF TGTGCCAGCAGCTCCGGGACAGGGGGTGAGACCCAGTACTTC
TRBJ2-2 TRBD2 TRBV12-3/TRBV12-4 many CASSRKVLAGEYTGELFF TGTGCCAGCAGCCGAAAAGTACTAGCGGGAGAGTACACCGGGGAGCTGTTTTTT
TRBJ2-7 NA TRBV29-1 many CSVVFGDAQQYF TGCAGCGTTGTGTTTGGGGACGCCCAGCAGTACTTC
TRBJ2-7 NA TRBV5-1 many CASSLGWGHDEQYF TGCGCCAGCAGCTTAGGCTGGGGACACGACGAGCAGTACTTC
TRBJ1-2 TRBD1 TRBV7-9 NA CASSLAEGAHGYTF TGTGCCAGCAGCTTAGCTGAGGGGGCCCATGGCTACACCTTC
TRBJ1-5 NA TRBV12-3/TRBV12-4 many CASSQMSNQPQHF TGTGCCAGCAGCCAGATGAGCAATCAGCCCCAGCATTTT
TRBJ2-7 NA TRBV5-1 many CASSLAGGAYYEQYF TGCGCCAGCAGCTTGGCCGGCGGGGCCTACTACGAGCAGTACTTC
TRBJ1-1 NA TRBV3-1 many CASFGGARTEAFF TGTGCCAGTTTTGGGGGAGCAAGGACTGAAGCTTTCTTT
TRBJ1-2 NA TRBV12-3/TRBV12-4 many CASSPGTVYGYTF TGTGCCAGCAGTCCCGGGACGGTCTATGGCTACACCTTC
TRBJ1-5 NA TRBV20-1 many CSASLGGRGQPQHF TGCAGTGCTAGTCTTGGGGGGCGAGGTCAGCCCCAGCATTTT
TRBJ2-3 NA TRBV20-1 many CSAGGAGLGGTDTQYF TGCAGTGCTGGGGGTGCCGGGCTAGGAGGCACAGATACGCAGTATTTT
TRBJ2-3 NA TRBV20-1 many CSASRTFTDTQYF TGCAGTGCTTCCCGGACCTTCACAGATACGCAGTATTTT
TRBJ2-5 NA TRBV7-9 few CASRSGRKGLEETQYF TGTGCCAGCAGGTCCGGGCGGAAGGGGTTGGAAGAGACCCAGTACTTC
TRBJ2-2 NA TRBV3-1 many CASSQTELGELFF TGTGCCAGCAGCCAAACCGAGCTCGGGGAGCTGTTTTTT